A selection of T cell receptor beta chains follows, all from one sample in a study of blood T cells in healthy people across ages. TCRdb used MiXCR to reprocess the 5' RACE reads, holding one entry per CDR3 protein. The sample lists 650,000 to 1,000,000 distinct CDR3 sequences; about half were seen once. Sequencing was performed on blood. These receptors all stem from an elderly man in good health. Each CDR3 is given with its conserved first and last residue. A D gene is named only where the DNA matches it firmly. Rows may omit the clone size; those that give it use once, few, many or a size class.

DNA: TGTGCCAGCAGCTTAGATTTGAACGGGCGGACCCAGTACTTC
CDR3: CASSLDLNGRTQYF
V: TRBV11-2
J: TRBJ2-5
size: few
D: NA

DNA: TGTGCCAGCAGAAGTGATGGGAGCACAGATACGCAGTATTTT
CDR3: CASRSDGSTDTQYF
V: TRBV6-5
J: TRBJ2-3
size: NA
D: NA

DNA: TGCGCCAGCAGCTTTGCGGGAGGCTACAATGGGCAGTTCTTC
CDR3: CASSFAGGYNGQFF
V: TRBV5-1
J: TRBJ2-1
size: NA
D: TRBD2

DNA: TGTGCCAGCCAGGGAGCGGAGGTGGGGAGTGAGCAGTTCTTC
CDR3: CASQGAEVGSEQFF
V: TRBV2
J: TRBJ2-1
size: NA
D: NA

DNA: TGTGCCAGCACCCACTATGTTACTAGCGGGGGTTACGAGCAGTACTTC
CDR3: CASTHYVTSGGYEQYF
V: TRBV7-8
J: TRBJ2-7
size: few
D: TRBD2

DNA: TGTGCCAGCAGCTCGGGGATTTTTCAAGAGACCCAGTACTTC
CDR3: CASSSGIFQETQYF
V: TRBV5-6
J: TRBJ2-5
size: few
D: NA

DNA: TGTGCCAGCAGCGTAGTACCTGGAAATGAGCAGTTCTTC
CDR3: CASSVVPGNEQFF
V: TRBV9
J: TRBJ2-1
size: NA
D: NA

DNA: TGTGCCAGCAGTTCTGGGGGAACCGGGGCCAACGTCCTGACTTTC
CDR3: CASSSGGTGANVLTF
V: TRBV28
J: TRBJ2-6
size: few
D: NA

DNA: TGCGCCAGCAGCCCGAGGGCAGGGGAGACCCAGTACTTC
CDR3: CASSPRAGETQYF
V: TRBV5-1
J: TRBJ2-5
size: NA
D: NA

DNA: TGTGCCAGCAGTGCGGGGGCCGCAAATCAGCCCCAGCATTTT
CDR3: CASSAGAANQPQHF
V: TRBV12-3/TRBV12-4
J: TRBJ1-5
size: NA
D: NA

DNA: TGTGCCACCAGCCTCGGGACTAGCGGTATCAATGAGCAGTTCTTC
CDR3: CATSLGTSGINEQFF
V: TRBV24-1
J: TRBJ2-1
size: few
D: TRBD2

DNA: TGTGCCAGCAGCTTAACTAGCGGGGAGCCGGAGACCCAGTACTTC
CDR3: CASSLTSGEPETQYF
V: TRBV7-9
J: TRBJ2-5
size: once
D: TRBD2

DNA: TGCAGTGCTAGTAGGGACAGGGGGCCGGATGAGCAGTTCTTC
CDR3: CSASRDRGPDEQFF
V: TRBV20-1
J: TRBJ2-1
size: NA
D: TRBD1

DNA: TGTGCCAGCAGCCCCCAGTCAGCTCAAGAGACCCAGTACTTC
CDR3: CASSPQSAQETQYF
V: TRBV11-2
J: TRBJ2-5
size: NA
D: NA

DNA: TGTGCCAGCAGTTTAGCACCTCAGGGGGCGCGGTTCGGAGATACGCAGTATTTT
CDR3: CASSLAPQGARFGDTQYF
V: TRBV12-3/TRBV12-4
J: TRBJ2-3
size: NA
D: TRBD1

DNA: TGTGCCAGTAGTACAGGGACAGACAATCAGCCCCAGCATTTT
CDR3: CASSTGTDNQPQHF
V: TRBV19
J: TRBJ1-5
size: few
D: TRBD1

DNA: TGTGCCAGCAGCAAAGTTATAAGGACTAGGGTTCCCTTATGCTACGAGCAGTACTTC
CDR3: CASSKVIRTRVPLCYEQYF
V: TRBV21-1
J: TRBJ2-7
size: many
D: NA

DNA: TGTGCCAGCAGCCAATTCGGGACTAGCGGGGAGAATGAGCAGTTCTTC
CDR3: CASSQFGTSGENEQFF
V: TRBV3-1
J: TRBJ2-1
size: few
D: TRBD2

DNA: TGCAGTGCTAGAGATCTGGTCTCCTACAATGAGCAGTACTTC
CDR3: CSARDLVSYNEQYF
V: TRBV20-1
J: TRBJ2-7
size: once
D: NA

DNA: TGTGCCAGCTCACCAGTAGGACAGGGCTACACAGATACGCAGTATTTT
CDR3: CASSPVGQGYTDTQYF
V: TRBV18
J: TRBJ2-3
size: many
D: TRBD1

DNA: TGTGCCACCAGCAGAAGGCGGACTAGCGGGACGTACGAGCGGTACTTC
CDR3: CATSRRRTSGTYERYF
V: TRBV15
J: TRBJ2-7
size: NA
D: TRBD2

DNA: TGTGCCAGCTGCGCTTTGGTAGCGGGAGAGGATGAGCAGTTCTTC
CDR3: CASCALVAGEDEQFF
V: TRBV2
J: TRBJ2-1
size: few
D: TRBD2

DNA: TGTGCCAGCAGCGTAGAGCCCTCGTACGAGCAGTACTTC
CDR3: CASSVEPSYEQYF
V: TRBV9
J: TRBJ2-7
size: NA
D: NA

DNA: TGCGCCAGCAGCTCCCTTGGCATCGGCGACACTGAAGCTTTCTTT
CDR3: CASSSLGIGDTEAFF
V: TRBV5-1
J: TRBJ1-1
size: NA
D: NA

DNA: TGTGCCAGCACACCGAGCTTGGCGGGAGGGCCGGGGCAGTTCTTC
CDR3: CASTPSLAGGPGQFF
V: TRBV6-5
J: TRBJ2-1
size: many
D: TRBD2

DNA: TGTGCCAGCAGGTTAGCGGGAGGGCCTCAGAGGACCCAGTACTTC
CDR3: CASRLAGGPQRTQYF
V: TRBV27
J: TRBJ2-5
size: NA
D: TRBD2

DNA: TGTGCCACCAGTGATTCGGCAGGCATGAACACTGAAGCTTTCTTT
CDR3: CATSDSAGMNTEAFF
V: TRBV24-1
J: TRBJ1-1
size: NA
D: NA

DNA: TGCAGTGCTAGAAGGTCAGAGAAGTGGGATGAGCAGTTCTTC
CDR3: CSARRSEKWDEQFF
V: TRBV20-1
J: TRBJ2-1
size: many
D: NA

DNA: TGTGCCAGCAGCCCTAGCCCCAGGCTTGCGGACGGAGGCTATGGCTACACCTTC
CDR3: CASSPSPRLADGGYGYTF
V: TRBV7-2
J: TRBJ1-2
size: many
D: NA

DNA: TGTGCCAGCAGTTCGGGATCGTCCGAGCAGTACTTC
CDR3: CASSSGSSEQYF
V: TRBV28
J: TRBJ2-7
size: NA
D: NA

DNA: TGTGCCAGCAGTACTAGCGGGAGTAAAGTTGAGCAGTACTTC
CDR3: CASSTSGSKVEQYF
V: TRBV7-2
J: TRBJ2-5
size: NA
D: TRBD2

DNA: TGTGCCAGCAGTGACGACCGCACTAACTATGGCTACACCTTC
CDR3: CASSDDRTNYGYTF
V: TRBV2
J: TRBJ1-2
size: NA
D: NA

DNA: TGTGCCATCAGTGAGTCCGGCAGGGGAGAGACCCAGTACTTC
CDR3: CAISESGRGETQYF
V: TRBV10-3
J: TRBJ2-5
size: few
D: NA

DNA: TGTGCCAGCAGCTCGGGGAGTGAAAATGAAAAACTGTTTTTT
CDR3: CASSSGSENEKLFF
V: TRBV5-6
J: TRBJ1-4
size: NA
D: NA

DNA: TGTGCCAGCAGCTTCACGGGAGACTATGGCTACACCTTC
CDR3: CASSFTGDYGYTF
V: TRBV5-5
J: TRBJ1-2
size: few
D: NA

DNA: TGTGCCATCAGCCAGTCCGCAGGACGACTCCTCCAAGAGACCCAGTACTTC
CDR3: CAISQSAGRLLQETQYF
V: TRBV10-3
J: TRBJ2-5
size: NA
D: NA

DNA: TGTGCCACCAGTGACCGTGGACTAGCGGGAGGCTACGAGCAGTACTTC
CDR3: CATSDRGLAGGYEQYF
V: TRBV24-1
J: TRBJ2-7
size: NA
D: TRBD2

DNA: TGTGCCAGCAGCCCACGCCTACAGGGCCACGAGCAGTACTTC
CDR3: CASSPRLQGHEQYF
V: TRBV11-3
J: TRBJ2-7
size: NA
D: NA

DNA: TGTGCCAGCACCTCACGGGGCGGGAATCAGCCCCAGCATTTT
CDR3: CASTSRGGNQPQHF
V: TRBV27
J: TRBJ1-5
size: NA
D: NA

DNA: TGTGCCAGCAGCTCTCGGACAGGTCTGAGCTCCTACAATGAGCAGTTCTTC
CDR3: CASSSRTGLSSYNEQFF
V: TRBV11-3
J: TRBJ2-1
size: few
D: TRBD1

DNA: TGTGCCAGCAGTTGGGGACAGGGGGCGAAAAGAACTGAAGCTTTCTTT
CDR3: CASSWGQGAKRTEAFF
V: TRBV6-6
J: TRBJ1-1
size: NA
D: TRBD1

DNA: TGTGCCAGCAATCCCGACTTGGCCTCCTACGAGCAGTACTTC
CDR3: CASNPDLASYEQYF
V: TRBV7-2
J: TRBJ2-7
size: few
D: NA